The source of this T cell receptor beta chain is a study of T cells in Graves' hyperthyroidism and ophthalmopathy. Among ophthalmopathy patients, the Clinical Activity Score reached at least 3, the NOSPECS grade reached at least 4, and duration remained under 3 months. Patients with uncontrolled infections, other autoimmune diseases, pregnancy or lactation were excluded. Study findings and constraints: A 13 V-J signature model discriminated ophthalmopathy versus stable hyperthyroidism.

RNA transcripts yielded amplified TCR beta CDR3 regions. The primer set for the first-round RT-PCR of the TCR CDR3 was HTBI. From the multiplex PCR reads, TCRdb called clonotypes with MiXCR, one entry per CDR3 protein. The sample has 360,000 or so distinct CDR3 sequences; roughly 15% are singletons. The sample holds many counts of this clonotype. Its matching antigen is unknown. The source of this sequence is a woman aged 60-75 years with Graves' ophthalmopathy. Material for sequencing was blood.

Here the CDR3 reads CASSADRNQPQHF. For the CDR3, the DNA is TGTGCCAGCAGTGCGGACAGAAATCAGCCCCAGCATTTT. V usage is TRBV2 and J usage is TRBJ1-5; TRBD1 is a possible D gene (6 bases). In germline, CDR1 is SNHLY, CDR2 FYNNEI. This CDR3 is built from 13 residues. Trimming cost V 4 bases and J 4 bases, with 8 bases left between them.